This is a list of T cell receptor beta chains from one sample in a study of vaccination and CD4 T cells after COVID-19. TCRdb re-called the PCR reads with MiXCR, one entry per CDR3 protein. The repertoire holds under 30,000 distinct CDR3 sequences, over 60% seen once, with about 20% in the top ten. These receptors lack a known antigen. The input for sequencing was CD4+ T cells from blood, cultured in vitro, taken after SARS-CoV-2 vaccination. All receptors derive from a human donor who received a COVID-19 vaccine. Both conserved end residues are part of each CDR3. A D gene is named only where the DNA matches it firmly. Where a row states a size, it is once, few, many or the class of an expanded clone; other rows omit it.

J | V | D | size | CDR3 | DNA
TRBJ2-3 | TRBV2 | . | . | CASSDSSVAGNTDTQYF | TGTGCCAGCAGTGATAGTAGTGTTGCGGGGAACACAGATACGCAGTATTTT
TRBJ1-2 | TRBV2 | TRBD1 | few | CASRGQGTNYGYTF | TGTGCCAGCAGAGGACAGGGCACTAACTATGGCTACACCTTC
TRBJ1-5 | TRBV2 | TRBD1 | few | CASSQGASNQPQHF | TGTGCCAGCAGCCAGGGGGCGTCAAATCAGCCCCAGCATTTT
TRBJ1-1 | TRBV6-5 | . | . | CASSYGGAIAEAFF | TGTGCCAGCAGTTATGGGGGGGCGATCGCTGAAGCTTTCTTT
TRBJ2-5 | TRBV7-2 | . | . | CASSPAAGARETQYF | TGTGCCAGCAGCCCCGCCGCGGGGGCCCGGGAGACCCAGTACTTC
TRBJ2-5 | TRBV10-3 | TRBD2 | few | CATGLGSGGEETQYF | TGTGCCACGGGGTTGGGTAGCGGGGGAGAAGAGACCCAGTACTTC
TRBJ1-2 | TRBV24-1 | TRBD1 | . | CATSDRERNGYTF | TGTGCCACCTCGGACAGGGAAAGAAATGGCTACACCTTC
TRBJ1-2 | TRBV4-2 | TRBD1 | . | CASSQGTGGIGYGYTF | TGTGCCAGCAGCCAAGGGACAGGGGGCATTGGGTATGGCTACACCTTC
TRBJ1-1 | TRBV20-1 | . | . | CSARARTAQSYTEAFF | TGCAGTGCTAGAGCCCGGACAGCGCAGAGTTACACTGAAGCTTTCTTT
TRBJ1-1 | TRBV6-2/TRBV6-3 | TRBD1 | few | CASSPQGDTEAFF | TGTGCCAGCAGTCCGCAGGGGGACACTGAAGCTTTCTTT
TRBJ1-6 | TRBV29-1 | . | . | CSVQGTRNSPLHF | TGCAGCGTTCAGGGTACCCGAAATTCACCCCTCCACTTT
TRBJ2-7 | TRBV7-9 | . | . | CASSLSYEQYF | TGTGCCAGCAGCTTAAGTTACGAGCAGTACTTC
TRBJ1-1 | TRBV27 | . | . | CASSLSRNTEAFF | TGTGCCAGCAGTTTATCGCGGAACACTGAAGCTTTCTTT
TRBJ2-7 | TRBV6-1 | . | once | CASMRSAGDAYEQYF | TGTGCCAGCATGAGGTCGGCAGGGGACGCCTACGAGCAGTACTTC
TRBJ1-5 | TRBV6-1 | . | . | CASRVQGSNQPQHF | TGTGCCAGCAGGGTACAGGGTAGCAATCAGCCCCAGCATTTT
TRBJ1-1 | TRBV12-3/TRBV12-4 | TRBD1 | . | CASTRTGLFQAFF | TGTGCCAGCACCCGGACAGGGCTTTTCCAAGCTTTCTTT
TRBJ1-2 | TRBV30 | . | few | CAWNPGQNYGYTF | TGTGCCTGGAACCCCGGGCAGAACTATGGCTACACCTTC
TRBJ1-4 | TRBV2 | . | once | CASDTGQVIRDEKLFF | TGTGCCAGTGATACAGGGCAGGTTATAAGGGATGAAAAACTGTTTTTT
TRBJ2-1 | TRBV6-1 | TRBD2 | . | CATRLAGSDSYNEQFF | TGCGCCACTCGACTAGCGGGATCCGACTCCTACAATGAGCAGTTCTTC
TRBJ1-2 | TRBV6-5 | TRBD1 | . | CASSYRTGGSGGYTF | TGTGCCAGCAGTTACAGGACAGGGGGCTCTGGGGGCTACACCTTC
TRBJ2-1 | TRBV6-4 | TRBD2 | . | CASSPLAGRYYNEQFF | TGTGCCAGCAGCCCTCTAGCGGGACGATACTACAATGAGCAGTTCTTC
TRBJ1-5 | TRBV10-2 | . | . | CASSDGGRGQPQHF | TGCGCCAGCAGTGATGGGGGGCGGGGGCAGCCCCAGCATTTT
TRBJ1-1 | TRBV6-1 | . | . | CASRRAGTNTEAFF | TGTGCCAGCAGGCGGGCCGGGACGAACACTGAAGCTTTCTTT
TRBJ2-3 | TRBV7-2 | . | . | CASSSGPQSGTDTQYF | TGTGCCAGCAGCTCCGGGCCCCAAAGCGGCACAGATACGCAGTATTTT
TRBJ2-7 | TRBV20-1 | . | few | CSAREGSGALNEQYF | TGCAGTGCTAGGGAGGGGTCGGGGGCGCTGAACGAGCAGTACTTC
TRBJ2-3 | TRBV12-3/TRBV12-4 | TRBD2 | . | CASSLTSGGARDTQYF | TGTGCCAGCAGCTTGACTAGCGGGGGGGCGAGAGATACGCAGTATTTT
TRBJ1-2 | TRBV14 | TRBD1 | once | CASSQEYGTGGDGYTF | TGTGCCAGCAGCCAAGAGTACGGGACAGGGGGGGATGGCTACACCTTC
TRBJ1-5 | TRBV12-3/TRBV12-4 | . | . | CASSRMGQNRNQPQHF | TGTGCCAGCAGTCGTATGGGACAAAACCGCAATCAGCCCCAGCATTTT
TRBJ2-3 | TRBV5-1 | TRBD2 | . | CASSFDQRGPSTDTQYF | TGCGCCAGCAGCTTCGACCAGCGGGGGCCAAGCACAGATACGCAGTATTTT
TRBJ2-5 | TRBV6-1 | . | few | CASSGQGGETQYF | TGTGCCAGCAGTGGACAGGGAGGGGAGACCCAGTACTTC
TRBJ2-3 | TRBV24-1 | TRBD2 | once | CATSGTSGGSNTQYF | TGTGCCACCAGCGGGACTAGCGGGGGGAGTAATACGCAGTATTTT
TRBJ1-1 | TRBV5-1 | . | . | CASSLGWGEAFF | TGCGCCAGCAGCTTGGGGTGGGGTGAAGCTTTCTTT
TRBJ1-2 | TRBV12-3/TRBV12-4 | . | . | CASSLWGASGYTF | TGTGCCAGCAGTTTATGGGGGGCGTCTGGCTACACCTTC
TRBJ2-5 | TRBV12-3/TRBV12-4 | TRBD2 | . | CASARRASGGAETQYF | TGTGCCAGCGCCAGGAGGGCCAGCGGGGGGGCAGAGACCCAGTACTTC
TRBJ2-3 | TRBV20-1 | . | . | CSARGEGVLVTQYF | TGCAGTGCTAGAGGGGAGGGGGTTCTAGTTACGCAGTATTTT
TRBJ2-7 | TRBV5-1 | TRBD1 | . | CASSQDPGQGIGQYF | TGCGCCAGCAGTCAGGATCCGGGACAGGGGATAGGACAGTACTTC
TRBJ2-7 | TRBV5-1 | TRBD1 | . | CASRYGTGSTSYEQYF | TGCGCCAGCCGCTACGGGACAGGGAGTACCTCCTACGAGCAGTACTTC
TRBJ1-2 | TRBV19 | TRBD1 | . | CASSITTGNYGYTF | TGTGCCAGTAGTATAACGACAGGGAACTATGGCTACACCTTC
TRBJ1-6 | TRBV20-1 | . | . | CSASRSGDSPLHF | TGCAGTGCTAGTCGATCAGGAGATTCACCCCTCCACTTT
TRBJ1-2 | TRBV30 | . | few | CAWSSLVGYTF | TGTGCCTGGAGTTCGTTGGTCGGCTACACCTTC
TRBJ2-2 | TRBV20-1 | TRBD2 | . | CSARRSGGAFGELFF | TGCAGTGCTAGACGTAGCGGGGGGGCCTTCGGGGAGCTGTTTTTT
TRBJ2-1 | TRBV21-1 | . | . | CASSKRGGHYNEQFF | TGTGCCAGCAGCAAACGCGGGGGGCACTACAATGAACAGTTCTTC
TRBJ2-3 | TRBV18 | TRBD2 | . | CASSLKRGGTDTQYF | TGTGCCAGCTCTCTAAAGCGGGGTGGCACAGATACGCAGTATTTT
TRBJ2-3 | TRBV7-2 | TRBD2 | . | CASSLRWANGGASDTQYF | TGTGCCAGCAGCTTAAGATGGGCTAACGGGGGGGCGTCAGATACGCAGTATTTT
TRBJ1-1 | TRBV30 | . | . | CAWSVRVNTEAFF | TGTGCCTGGAGTGTAAGGGTGAACACTGAAGCTTTCTTT
TRBJ2-5 | TRBV20-1 | TRBD2 | few | CSPNPSAGGETQYF | TGCAGTCCCAACCCCTCAGCGGGGGGAGAGACCCAGTACTTC
TRBJ2-2 | TRBV5-1 | TRBD1 | . | CASRFRGSNTGELFF | TGCGCCAGCCGGTTCAGGGGGTCGAACACCGGGGAGCTGTTTTTT
TRBJ1-5 | TRBV6-1 | . | few | CASSVTGNQPQHF | TGTGCCAGCAGTGTTACAGGGAATCAGCCCCAGCATTTT
TRBJ2-1 | TRBV6-2/TRBV6-3 | TRBD2 | . | CASSYSSFMGLGANEQFF | TGTGCCAGCAGTTACTCATCGTTCATGGGACTAGGGGCCAATGAGCAGTTCTTC
TRBJ1-6 | TRBV7-2 | . | . | CASSLGAAGSTYNSPLHF | TGTGCCAGCAGCTTAGGGGCGGCCGGGAGCACCTATAATTCACCCCTCCACTTT
TRBJ2-2 | TRBV20-1 | . | . | CSARGAGRSITGELFF | TGCAGTGCTAGAGGGGCGGGTCGTTCAATCACCGGGGAGCTGTTTTTT
TRBJ1-5 | TRBV7-9 | TRBD1 | . | CASSLAGTGANQPQHF | TGTGCCAGCAGTCTTGCCGGGACAGGGGCCAATCAGCCCCAGCATTTT
TRBJ2-3 | TRBV20-1 | TRBD1 | . | CSALRTGADTQYF | TGCAGTGCTTTAAGGACAGGGGCAGATACGCAGTATTTT
TRBJ1-5 | TRBV6-1 | . | few | CASVRGGNQPQHF | TGTGCCAGCGTTCGAGGGGGCAATCAGCCCCAGCATTTT
TRBJ2-7 | TRBV28 | . | . | CASSPLGGGDYEQYF | TGTGCCAGCAGTCCCCTAGGGGGGGGAGACTACGAGCAGTACTTC